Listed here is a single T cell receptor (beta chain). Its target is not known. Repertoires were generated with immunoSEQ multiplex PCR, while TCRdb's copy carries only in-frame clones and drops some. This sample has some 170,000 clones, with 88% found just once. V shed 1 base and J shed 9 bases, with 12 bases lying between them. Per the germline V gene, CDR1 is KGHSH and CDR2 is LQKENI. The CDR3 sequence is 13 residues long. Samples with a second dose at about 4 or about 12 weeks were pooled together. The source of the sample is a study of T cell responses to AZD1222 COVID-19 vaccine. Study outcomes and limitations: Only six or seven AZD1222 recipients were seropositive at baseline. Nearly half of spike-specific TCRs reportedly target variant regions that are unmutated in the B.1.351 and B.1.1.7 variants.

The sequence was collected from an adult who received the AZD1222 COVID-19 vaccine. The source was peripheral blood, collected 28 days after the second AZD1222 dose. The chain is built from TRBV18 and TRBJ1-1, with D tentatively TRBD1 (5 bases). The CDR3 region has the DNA TGTGCCAGCTCACCACAGGGGTTTGGGCAAGCTTTCTTT. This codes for CASSPQGFGQAFF.